The 8 T cell receptor beta chains listed next were all sequenced from one sample in a study of CXCR3-negative and CXCR3-positive naive CD8 T cells (dated by TCRdb to between 2018 and 2021). Paper-wide results and their limitations: Compared with CXCR3-negative naive cells, CXCR3-positive naive cells had TRB CDR3s with higher hydrophobicity (lower Kidera factor 4), lower energy, and higher strength and volume indices.

Sequencing used a NextSeq 550. The Human TCR Profiling Kit (MiLaboratory) was used to make UMI-labeled 5' RACE TRB cDNA libraries. TCRdb reprocessed the reads, so every CDR3 protein sequence counts as one entry and DNA is not shown. The sample's own table lists some 150,000 distinct CDR3 sequences. Together, the top ten hold 0.45% to 0.55% of the sample. The antigens these receptors bind are not known. Sequenced: naive CXCR3+ CD8+ T cells from blood. This specimen's cell subset or site label, per the study, means: CD45RO-CCR7+CD27+CD95- naive CD8+ T cells expressing CXCR3 (TNR3+). The origin of the receptors is a human donor in good health. Some clones in this sample may be carry-over from other donors' samples.

The chain links TRBV20-1 to TRBJ1-4. Germline V gene data show CDR1 as DFQATT and CDR2 as SNEGSKA (reference sequence). The CDR3 contains 14 residues. The CDR3 here is CSARDLKDNEKLFF.

V usage is TRBV12-3 or TRBV12-4 and J usage is TRBJ2-3; the D call of TRBD1 rests on TCRdb alone, since no DNA is present to check it. The CDR3 contains 17 residues. CDR3 residues: CASSLLQGQGAGDTQYF.

The chain couples TRBV15 to TRBJ1-6; lacking DNA, the TRBD1 call made by TCRdb goes unchecked. CDR3 length equals 17 residues. Per germline, CDR1 LNHNV and CDR2 YYDKDF (reference sequence). CDR3 in amino acids: CATSNTGGLRYNSPLHF.

The chain has TRBV12-3 or TRBV12-4 and TRBJ1-2; TCRdb proposes TRBD1, but this gene call is untestable without DNA. The CDR3 spans 15 residues. The CDR3: CASSPVAGGVNGYTF.

V usage is TRBV3-1 and J usage is TRBJ1-4; TCRdb outputs TRBD1, but without DNA this stays unchecked. The germline gives CDR1 LGHDT, CDR2 YNNKEL (reference sequence). The CDR3 is 13 residues long. This chain's CDR3 is CASLGEQDEKLFF. Full variable domain (missing parts from reference TRBV3-1 and TRBJ1-4): DTAVSQTPKYLVTQMGNDKSIKCEQNLGHDTMYWYKQDSKKFLKIMFSYNNKELIINETVPNRFSPKSPDKAHLNLHINSLELGDSAVYFCASLGEQDEKLFFGSGTQLSVL.

The V call is TRBV4-1, the J call TRBJ2-1; the D call from TCRdb, TRBD1, cannot be confirmed without DNA. The CDR3 runs to 13 residues. CDR1 is MGHRA, CDR2 YSYEKL, per germline. This CDR3 reads CASSTDRVGEQFF.

This sequence joins TRBV6-8 and TRBJ1-6; TCRdb proposes TRBD1, but this gene call is untestable without DNA. This CDR3 has 14 amino acids. The germline V gene encodes CDR1 MNHGY and CDR2 SAAAGT. The CDR3 sequence: CASSYSGTLSPLHF.

The CDR3 loop is CASSQDPLDTQYF. The rearrangement uses TRBV3-1 and TRBJ2-3. Per germline, CDR1 LGHDT and CDR2 YNNKEL (reference sequence). This CDR3 contains 13 residues.